This T cell receptor beta chain came from a study of radiation and T cells in renal cell carcinoma. Regarding the study as a whole: No pretreatment tumor biopsies were available for baseline clonotypes. Top tumor clonotypes rose in blood 2 weeks post-radiation, then contracted.

TCRdb keeps only in-frame clones here, not all; method: immunoSEQ multiplex PCR. The table lists 130,000 or so clones, more than 70% of them singletons, with around 13% in the top ten. Details on this clone: Its antigen is still unknown. Sequence at one end of the junction differs from germline and may be a read error.

In germline, CDR1 is MRHNA, CDR2 SNTAGT. The CDR3 length is 13 residues. This sample's time point: baseline pretreatment blood. The treatment here: 15 Gy SBRT to primary tumor, nephrectomy 4 weeks later. This renal cell carcinoma was of the clear cell type. Sequencing was performed on blood, taken from a patient whose treatment included radiotherapy and nephrectomy. This sequence originates from a woman in her forties or fifties with renal cell carcinoma. The V call is TRBV6-4, the J call TRBJ1-1, with no clear D. In DNA, the CDR3 is TGTGCCAGTAGTGCCCAGTTGAACACTGAAGCTTTCTTT. Protein sequence: CASSAQLNTEAFF.